This T cell receptor beta chain was captured by sequencing in a study of blood T cell repertoires in COVID-19. Study-level background: Acute and convalescent COVID-19 specimens originated in the United States, Italy and Spain.

Clones were sequenced by immunoSEQ multiplex PCR, and TCRdb holds only the in-frame ones, with some missing. The sample records under 250,000 clones, 75% to 90% being singletons. The CDR3 covers 13 residues. Trimming cost V 6 bases and J 1 base, with 9 bases left between them. Germline V CDR1 and CDR2: SGHTA, FQGNSA. This clone came up a few times. What was sequenced was peripheral blood. The chain uses TRBV7-2 and TRBJ1-1; D is ambiguous. This sequence was found in a woman aged 70-85 years with active or convalescent COVID-19. The chain's CDR3 is CASRSQWNTEAFF. DNA for the CDR3: TGTGCCAGCAGGTCCCAGTGGAACACTGAAGCTTTCTTT.